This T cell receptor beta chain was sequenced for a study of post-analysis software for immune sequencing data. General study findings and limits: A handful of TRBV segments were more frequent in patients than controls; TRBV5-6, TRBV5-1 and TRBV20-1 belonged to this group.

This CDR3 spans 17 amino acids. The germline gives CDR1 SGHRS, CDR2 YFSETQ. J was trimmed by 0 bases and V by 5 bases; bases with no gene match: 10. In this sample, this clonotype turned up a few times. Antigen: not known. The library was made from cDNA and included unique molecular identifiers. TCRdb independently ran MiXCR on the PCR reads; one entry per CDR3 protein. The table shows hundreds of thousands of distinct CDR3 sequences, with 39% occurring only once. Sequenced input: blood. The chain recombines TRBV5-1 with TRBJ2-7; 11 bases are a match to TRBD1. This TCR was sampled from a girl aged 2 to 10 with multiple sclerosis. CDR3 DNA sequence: TGCGCCAGCAGGCCGGGACAGGGGGTCCGGAGCTCCTACGAGCAGTACTTC. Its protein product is CASRPGQGVRSSYEQYF.